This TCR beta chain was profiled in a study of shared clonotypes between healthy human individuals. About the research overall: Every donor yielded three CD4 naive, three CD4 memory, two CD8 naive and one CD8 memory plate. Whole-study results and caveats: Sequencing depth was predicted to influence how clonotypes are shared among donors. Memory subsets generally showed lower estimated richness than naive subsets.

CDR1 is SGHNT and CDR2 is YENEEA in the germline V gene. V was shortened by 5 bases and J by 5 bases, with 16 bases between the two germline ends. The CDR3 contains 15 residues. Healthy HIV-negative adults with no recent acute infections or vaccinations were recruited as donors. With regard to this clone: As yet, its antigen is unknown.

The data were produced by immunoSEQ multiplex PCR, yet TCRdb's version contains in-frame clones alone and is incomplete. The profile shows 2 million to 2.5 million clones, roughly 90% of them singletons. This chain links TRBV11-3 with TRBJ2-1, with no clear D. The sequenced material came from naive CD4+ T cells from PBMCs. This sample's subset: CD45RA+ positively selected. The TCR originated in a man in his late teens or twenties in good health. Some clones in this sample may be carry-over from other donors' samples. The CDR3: CASSKRPTDHNEQFF. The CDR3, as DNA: TGTGCCAGCAGCAAGCGCCCGACTGACCACAATGAGCAGTTCTTC.